One and the same sample provided the 15 T cell receptor beta chains below, sequenced in a study of OX40 agonist ivuxolimab in advanced cancers. The method was immunoSEQ multiplex PCR; TCRdb's version includes in-frame clones alone and lacks a portion of them. The sample comprises fewer than 85,000 clones, 65% to 90% of which are singletons, and about 2% rests with the top ten. Sequencing was performed on CD4+ or CD8+ T cells sorted from blood, taken in a trial of the OX40 agonist ivuxolimab. These receptors originate from an adult with an advanced solid tumor such as melanoma, head and neck, liver or kidney cancer.

This clone was detected once. V and J are TRBV18 and TRBJ1-1; 8 nucleotides match TRBD1. The CDR3 contains 15 residues. V was pared by 4 bases and J by 5 bases, with 9 bases of the junction left unmatched. Germline V CDR1 and CDR2: KGHSH, LQKENI. The DNA for the CDR3 is TGTGCCAGCTCACTTCCGACAGGGGTGATTACTGAAGCTTTCTTT. It yields the protein CASSLPTGVITEAFF.

This clone was seen a single time. The chain recombines TRBV18 with TRBJ2-7; D is undetermined. Trimming cost V 3 bases and J 2 bases, with 11 bases left between them. CDR3 length: 14 amino acids. The germline gives CDR1 KGHSH, CDR2 LQKENI. The DNA of the CDR3 is TGTGCCAGCTCACCGTACATCGATGCCTACGAGCAGTACTTC. Protein sequence: CASSPYIDAYEQYF.

The chain carries TRBV30 and TRBJ2-3, with 14 bases fitting TRBD2. From germline, CDR1 is GTSNPN and CDR2 SVGIG (reference sequence). The V segment lost 3 bases and the J segment 9 bases; nucleotides outside the gene matches: 5. The CDR3 consists of 14 residues. CDR3 DNA: TGTGCCTGGAGCAGACTAGCGGGGGGGCTGACGCAGTATTTT. Its protein is CAWSRLAGGLTQYF.

The chain joins TRBV5-1 to TRBJ1-2; possible D gene TRBD1, 6 bases. Trimming left V 3 bases short and J 4 bases short, with 10 bases between. Germline V gene sequence: CDR1 SGHRS, CDR2 YFSETQ. The CDR3 sequence is 13 residues long. CDR3 loop: CASSSSGVYGYTF. CDR3 coding DNA: TGCGCCAGCAGCTCCTCAGGGGTCTATGGCTACACCTTC.

The chain links TRBV9 to TRBJ1-6; D remains unclear. Trimming left V 0 bases short and J 2 bases short, with 12 bases between. Germline CDR1 reads SGDLS; CDR2 reads YYNGEE. This CDR3 comprises 17 residues. The CDR3 loop reads CASSVENSPAYNSPLHF. CDR3 DNA sequence: TGTGCCAGCAGCGTAGAAAACTCGCCCGCCTATAATTCACCCCTCCACTTT.

The chain recombines TRBV28 with TRBJ2-3; no reliable D call. Trimming cost V 4 bases and J 6 bases, with 8 bases left between them. CDR3 size: 12 residues. The V gene's germline CDR1 is MDHEN and CDR2 SYDVKM. CDR3 coding DNA: TGTGCCAGCAGTTCAAACGTGGATACGCAGTATTTT. This encodes CASSSNVDTQYF.

This sequence joins TRBV5-6 and TRBJ2-7; D is ambiguous. Trimming pared 4 bases from V and 2 bases from J, leaving 13 bases between. This CDR3 is built from 14 residues. CDR1 is SGHDT, CDR2 YYEEEE, per germline. This CDR3 reads CASSPDTITYEQYF. The DNA of the CDR3 is TGTGCCAGCAGCCCTGACACAATAACCTACGAGCAGTACTTC. Filled out from reference TRBV5-6 and TRBJ2-7, the complete variable domain reads DAGVTQSPTHLIKTRGQQVTLRCSPKSGHDTVSWYQQALGQGPQFIFQYYEEEERQRGNFPDRFSGHQFPNYSSELNVNALLLGDSALYLCASSPDTITYEQYFGPGTRLTVT.

In DNA form, the CDR3 reads TGTGCCAGCACCGATACAGGGCCGCAGCAGCCCCAGCATTTT. It specifies CASTDTGPQQPQHF. The chain has TRBV7-2 and TRBJ1-5, with D perhaps matching TRBD1 (6 bases). Germline CDR1 is SGHTA and CDR2 is FQGNSA. V was pared by 7 bases and J by 7 bases, with 17 bases between. The CDR3 spans 14 residues.

The V and J genes are TRBV12-5 and TRBJ2-3; 12 nucleotides align to TRBD2. Germline CDR1 LGHNT, CDR2 FRNRAP. The CDR3 sequence is 19 residues long. J was trimmed by 2 bases and V by 1 base; bases with no gene match: 10. CDR3 DNA sequence: TGTGCTAGTGGTTTGGCCTATCGTACTAGCGGGGGGATCACAGATACGCAGTATTTT. Amino acids: CASGLAYRTSGGITDTQYF.

This clone occurred a few times. This rearrangement joins TRBV7-3 to TRBJ1-3; D gene unclear. This CDR3 region has 13 residues. Trimming cost V 5 bases and J 4 bases, with 9 bases left between them. Germline lookup yields CDR1 SGHTA and CDR2 FQGTGA. The CDR3 DNA sequence: TGTGCCAGCAGCCCCGACACGGGAAACACCATATATTTT. Protein: CASSPDTGNTIYF.

This chain uses TRBV28 with TRBJ1-1; D is undetermined. The germline V and J ends were trimmed by 2 bases and 4 bases, with 5 bases remaining between them. The CDR3 totals 12 residues. Germline-derived CDR1 and CDR2 are MDHEN and SYDVKM. The CDR3 coding sequence is TGTGCCAGCAGTTTAAGTGTCACTGAAGCTTTCTTT. The encoded protein is CASSLSVTEAFF.

The chain recombines TRBV4-3 with TRBJ2-5, with D unresolved. CDR1 is LGHNA, CDR2 YSLEER, per germline. Trimming took off 4 bases at V and 0 bases at J, with 12 bases between the two ends. CDR3 size: 15 residues. This chain's CDR3 is CASSPRSGHQETQYF. The CDR3 DNA sequence: TGCGCCAGCAGCCCACGGAGTGGTCACCAAGAGACCCAGTACTTC.

The rearrangement links TRBV4-2 to TRBJ2-3; TRBD1 aligns across 10 bases. With V trimmed by 8 bases and J by 5 bases, 10 bases remained unmatched. CDR1 is LGHNA, CDR2 YNFKEQ, per germline. CDR3 length equals 15 residues. The CDR3 sequence is CASRDDRGQLDTQYF. CDR3 DNA: TGTGCCAGCCGCGACGACAGGGGGCAGTTAGATACGCAGTATTTT.

The rearrangement uses TRBV28 and TRBJ2-7; weak D call: TRBD1 (5 bases). This CDR3 has 14 amino acids. Germline V gene sequence: CDR1 MDHEN, CDR2 SYDVKM. Between the trimmed V and J ends, which lost 4 bases and 4 bases, there was a span of 14 bases. Written as DNA, the CDR3 is TGTGCCAGCAGTTGGGGCAGGGTTCGATACGAGCAGTACTTC. The encoded protein is CASSWGRVRYEQYF. Full variable domain (rest looked up from reference TRBV28 and TRBJ2-7): DVKVTQSSRYLVKRTGEKVFLECVQDMDHENMFWYRQDPGLGLRLIYFSYDVKMKEKGDIPEGYSVSREKKERFSLILESASTNQTSMYLCASSWGRVRYEQYFGPGTRLTVT.

This chain links TRBV7-9 with TRBJ2-3; D uncertain. CDR3 length equals 15 residues. Trimming cost V 6 bases and J 1 base, with 14 bases left between them. Germline CDR1 SEHNR, CDR2 FQNEAQ (reference sequence). CDR3 nucleotides: TGTGCCAGCAGTGTCTTTAATTTCGGCACAGATACGCAGTATTTT. It is translated as CASSVFNFGTDTQYF. Variable domain in full (rest from reference TRBV7-9 and TRBJ2-3): DTGVSQNPRHKITKRGQNVTFRCDPISEHNRLYWYRQTLGQGPEFLTYFQNEAQLEKSRLLSDRFSAERPKGSFSTLEIQRTEQGDSAMYLCASSVFNFGTDTQYFGPGTRLTVL.